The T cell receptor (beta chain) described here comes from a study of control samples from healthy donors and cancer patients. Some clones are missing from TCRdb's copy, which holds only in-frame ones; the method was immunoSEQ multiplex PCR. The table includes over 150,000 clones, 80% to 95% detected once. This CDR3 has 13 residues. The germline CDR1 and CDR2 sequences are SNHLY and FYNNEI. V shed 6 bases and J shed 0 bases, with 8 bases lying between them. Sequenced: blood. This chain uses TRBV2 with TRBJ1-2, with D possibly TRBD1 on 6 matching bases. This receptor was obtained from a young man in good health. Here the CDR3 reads CASRDRANYGYTF. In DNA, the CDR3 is TGTGCCAGCAGGGACAGAGCTAACTATGGCTACACCTTC.